The TCR beta chain under discussion was sequenced for a study of blood T cell repertoires in COVID-19 (dated by TCRdb to about 2020). For the wider study: Samples covering the acute and convalescent phases of COVID-19 were provided by collaborators in the United States, Italy and Spain. Where available, HLA class I and class II types were taken from metadata supplied by the sample provider and were not determined by assay-based typing. Nearly every sample came with metadata listing a de-identified subject ID, COVID-19 status, age in years and sex. The repertoires were made available in a free public database intended to serve as a resource for research on the immune response to SARS-CoV-2. The dataset comprised deeply sampled blood TCRbeta repertoires from subjects exposed to, actively infected with, or recovered from COVID-19. The material from the prospective study consisted of cDNA or gDNA derived from T cells, B-cell-depleted T cells, or PBMCs. Samples were obtained from the ongoing ImmuneRACE study (first 160 participants) and from over 1,000 subjects provided by 6 global collaborators.

Comment on this clone: Its antigen is not yet known. No base qualities exist here, and no much larger clone lies one base off it.

At one collaborating source in Seattle, patients were enrolled during active infection and were followed longitudinally through the course of disease. Each collaborating institution followed its own protocols to collect whole blood in K2EDTA tubes. For TCRbeta analysis, collaborators shipped samples as frozen whole blood, isolated PBMCs, or DNA extracted from either of those sample types. Overall results and qualifications from the work: The quantity of clinical and demographic metadata differed by source and by participant and was supplied without curation.

TCRbeta CDR3 regions were amplified from genomic DNA using the immunoSEQ Assay, a bias-controlled multiplex PCR. The authors processed their data as follows. The number of nucleated cells in each sample was estimated from the amplification of reference gene primers within the assay. To quantify the absolute abundance of each unique TCRbeta CDR3 rearrangement, sequence reads were collapsed and filtered. For each sample, productive Simpson clonality was calculated as the square root of Simpson's diversity index across productive rearrangements. Imported from immuneACCESS, the table was reduced by TCRdb to in-frame sequences with V and J called. These copies leave out some clones; in studies compared against another copy, an unresolved V gene accounts for under half, and the cause of the remainder is not known. The V and J calls and clone size come from that table; D and trimming were worked out from the DNA. The sample records roughly 340,000 clones, about 88% of which are singletons. In total, the top ten clones hold about 7% of the sample.

V is pared back by 2 bases and J by 5 bases, with 15 bases lying between the germline termini. Taken from the germline V gene, the CDR1 and CDR2 loops are MNHEY and SVGAGI. The CDR3, from cysteine to phenylalanine, totals 15 residues. CDR3 DNA is the only sequence kept; it has 45 bases, read in frame from the first base. This TCR was recovered from a woman between 70 and 85 years old with COVID-19, enrolled during active disease. Material: peripheral blood. In this chain, TRBV6-5 is recombined with TRBJ1-1, with no reliable assignment of the D segment. The CDR3 corresponds to CASSYKPGVGTEAFF. In nucleotide form, the sequence is TGTGCCAGCAGTTACAAGCCCGGGGTAGGTACTGAAGCTTTCTTT.